The 16 T cell receptor beta chains below come from one sample, sequenced in a study of T cell repertoires in cytomegalovirus infection (dated by TCRdb to between 2019 and 2020). Sequencer: Illumina HiSeq 1500. The public reads were reprocessed in TCRdb via fastp at Q25 and MiXCR, keeping in-frame beta chains. Every entry covers one CDR3 protein and lists the most common genes and DNA from its rows. The sample table holds approximately 70,000 distinct CDR3 sequences, of which under 4.5% were seen once. About 22% of the sample goes to the ten largest clones. Sequenced material: PBMCs. These receptors originate from a human donor in good health (CMV status not recorded). Some clones in this sample may be carry-over from other donors' samples.

This clonotype was recorded at least ten times. The chain couples TRBV7-6 to TRBJ2-5; a possible D gene is TRBD1 (6 bases). The CDR3 is 16 residues long. Trimming took 2 bases from V and 3 from J, leaving 16 bases between them. Germline values: CDR1 SGHVS, CDR2 FNYEAQ. The CDR3 is CASSLWGRGQEETQYF. CDR3 DNA sequence: TGTGCCAGCAGCTTATGGGGGCGAGGACAAGAAGAGACCCAGTACTTC.

This clonotype was seen at least ten times. The chain joins TRBV12-3 or TRBV12-4 to TRBJ1-5; maybe TRBD1 (5 bases). The ends were cut back, 6 bases at V and 2 bases at J, with 8 bases in the middle. This CDR3 has 13 residues. This CDR3 is CASRKGGNQPQHF. The CDR3 nucleotides read TGTGCCAGCAGAAAAGGGGGCAATCAGCCCCAGCATTTT.

This clonotype was observed at least ten times. The rearrangement uses TRBV7-2 and TRBJ1-5; D call uncertain. Germline lookup yields CDR1 SGHTA and CDR2 FQGNSA. Trimming cost V 1 base and J 1 base, with 11 bases left between them. This CDR3 has 16 residues. CDR3 bases: TGTGCCAGCAGCTTAGAGGTCGGTACCAGCAATCAGCCCCAGCATTTT. Amino acid sequence: CASSLEVGTSNQPQHF. The variable domain in full, completed from reference TRBV7-2 and TRBJ1-5, reads GAGVSQSPSNKVTEKGKDVELRCDPISGHTALYWYRQSLGQGLEFLIYFQGNSAPDKSGLPSDRFSAERTGGSVSTLTIQRTQQEDSAVYLCASSLEVGTSNQPQHFGDGTRLSIL.

This clonotype was detected ten times or more. This chain joins TRBV6-2 or TRBV6-3 and TRBJ1-5; the match to TRBD1 covers 11 bases. Losses at the gene ends were 4 bases for V and 7 bases for J; bases not matched to a gene: 3. This CDR3 has 14 residues. Per the germline V gene, CDR1 is MNHEY and CDR2 is SVGEGT. The CDR3, as DNA: TGTGCCAGCAGTTGGACAGGGGGCGTGCAGCCCCAGCATTTT. Its protein is CASSWTGGVQPQHF.

The sample holds a few counts of this clonotype. This may be a read error: a much more frequent sequence differs by one nucleotide. The chain is built from TRBV28 and TRBJ1-5; 7 bases match TRBD1. The germline gives CDR1 MDHEN, CDR2 SYDVKM. The V gene end was trimmed by 6 bases and the J gene end by 2 bases; junction bases not matched to a gene: 4. CDR3 length equals 14 residues. The CDR3 nucleotides read TGTGCCAGCAGGGACAGGAAATGCAATCAGCCCCAGCATTTT. Its protein product is CASRDRKCNQPQHF.

Many counts were recorded for this clonotype. The rearrangement links TRBV20-1 to TRBJ2-7; 12 bases are shared with TRBD1. CDR3 length: 16 residues. J gave up 6 bases and V 1 base, and 10 bases lay outside the gene matches. From germline, CDR1 is DFQATT and CDR2 SNEGSKA (reference sequence). CDR3 in amino acids: CSARAPGGDRGLEQYF. The DNA for the CDR3 is TGCAGTGCTAGAGCACCCGGGGGGGACAGGGGGCTCGAGCAGTACTTC.

This clonotype was picked up many times. In DNA, the CDR3 is TGTGCCAGCAGTTTGGGGCCCGATCGGGGCTACACCTTC. Its translation is CASSLGPDRGYTF. The chain combines TRBV12-3 or TRBV12-4 with TRBJ1-2, with a possible D match to TRBD1 (5 bases). The CDR3 runs to 13 residues. Trimming left V 3 bases short and J 8 bases short, with 13 bases between.

This clonotype was picked up many times. The chain recombines TRBV7-6 with TRBJ1-1; a possible D gene is TRBD1 (6 bases). Trimming took off 1 base at V and 2 bases at J, with 14 bases between the two ends. Germline V CDR1 and CDR2: SGHVS, FNYEAQ. The CDR3 runs 16 residues. The CDR3 loop is CASSLGGHNGNTEAFF. The CDR3 DNA reads TGTGCCAGCAGCTTAGGGGGACACAACGGAAACACTGAAGCTTTCTTT.

In its sample, this clonotype was seen many times. V and J are TRBV7-9 and TRBJ1-2, with 7 bases identical to TRBD1. CDR1 and CDR2 from the germline V gene are SEHNR and FQNEAQ (reference sequence). Trimming cost V 5 bases and J 9 bases; bases outside gene matches: 3. The CDR3 extends over 11 amino acids. The CDR3, as DNA: TGTGCCAGCAGCCAGGGACAGAGCTACACCTTC. Its protein product is CASSQGQSYTF.

The sample holds many counts of this clonotype. The chain has TRBV11-2 and TRBJ2-1; possibly TRBD2 for D (6 bases). The CDR3 is 13 residues long. Germline assignment: CDR1 SGHAT and CDR2 FQNNGV. V was shortened by 4 bases and J by 5 bases, with 9 bases between the two germline ends. The CDR3 loop is CASSWDLHNEQFF. DNA of the CDR3: TGTGCCAGCAGCTGGGACTTGCACAATGAGCAGTTCTTC.

In its sample, this clonotype was seen many times. The rearrangement joins TRBV20-1 to TRBJ1-2; D is unclear. The CDR3 runs to 12 residues. The germline V gene has CDR1 DFQATT and CDR2 SNEGSKA (reference sequence). Trimming shortened V by 0 bases and J by 6 bases, and 8 bases separated the two germline ends. In nucleotides, the CDR3 is TGCAGTGCTAGAGATGGGCCAAATGGCTACACCTTC. It encodes CSARDGPNGYTF.

This clonotype was counted ten times or more. The chain joins TRBV6-1 to TRBJ2-2; D is unclear. The CDR3 is made up of 13 amino acids. With 10 bases removed from V and 1 base from J, the gap between germline ends came to 10 bases. The germline gives CDR1 MNHNS, CDR2 SASEGT. CDR3 in amino acids: CATARQNTGELFF. CDR3 bases: TGTGCCACCGCGAGACAGAACACCGGGGAGCTGTTTTTT.

This clonotype occurred a few times. The chain carries TRBV7-2 and TRBJ1-4; a weak D match, TRBD1 (6 bases). CDR3 length: 16 amino acids. V was clipped by 0 bases and J by 8 bases, with 16 bases between them. Per germline, CDR1 SGHTA and CDR2 FQGNSA. This chain's CDR3 is CASSLAVQLTGEKLFF. CDR3 bases: TGTGCCAGCAGCTTAGCCGTACAACTAACAGGGGAAAAACTGTTTTTT.

V usage is TRBV11-1 and J usage is TRBJ2-7; D not certain. The CDR3 contains 12 residues. The V gene's germline CDR1 is SGHAT and CDR2 FQDESV (reference sequence). V shed 5 bases and J shed 4 bases, with 9 bases lying between them. CDR3 in amino acids: CASSRGMYEQYF. The CDR3 DNA reads as TGTGCCAGCAGCCGCGGTATGTACGAGCAGTACTTC.

Many counts were recorded for this clonotype. The CDR3 here is CASSSAGHPGGNIQYF. In DNA form, the CDR3 reads TGTGCCAGCAGCTCAGCGGGACACCCGGGAGGCAACATTCAGTACTTC. The rearrangement links TRBV7-2 to TRBJ2-4; a possible D gene is TRBD2 (7 bases). The germline CDR1 and CDR2 sequences are SGHTA and FQGNSA. V was pared by 4 bases and J by 7 bases, with 20 bases between. This CDR3 region has 16 residues. The full variable domain, rest sourced from reference TRBV7-2 and TRBJ2-4, is GAGVSQSPSNKVTEKGKDVELRCDPISGHTALYWYRQSLGQGLEFLIYFQGNSAPDKSGLPSDRFSAERTGGSVSTLTIQRTQQEDSAVYLCASSSAGHPGGNIQYFGAGTRLSVL.

This clonotype was detected many times. The chain carries TRBV7-8 and TRBJ2-7; 13 bases align to TRBD2. CDR1 SGHVS and CDR2 FQNEAQ come from the germline V gene. V gave up 4 bases and J gave up 6 bases; unmatched junction bases: 18. The CDR3 spans 19 residues. The CDR3: CASSSRLAGGSSRVVEQYF. CDR3 DNA: TGTGCCAGCAGCTCGCGACTAGCGGGAGGCTCTTCAAGGGTTGTCGAGCAGTACTTC.